Sequencing of this TCR beta chain was carried out in a study of T cells in Graves' hyperthyroidism and ophthalmopathy. Overall study context: Peripheral blood was collected at initial diagnosis, before any treatment. Overall study results and limits: Ophthalmopathy was predicted by the model a median of roughly 6.6 months ahead of onset.

Amplification of TCR beta CDR3 regions used RNA as the template. An initial round of RT-PCR targeting the TCR CDR3 relied on the HTBI primer set. TCRdb used MiXCR to reprocess the multiplex PCR reads, holding one entry per CDR3 protein. The sample consists of 300,000 to 450,000 distinct CDR3 sequences, roughly 13% of them appearing once. The ends lost 8 bases at V and 7 bases at J; junction bases unmatched: 13. Germline CDR1 and CDR2: LNHDA and SQIVND (reference sequence). The CDR3 length is 14 residues. When ophthalmopathy did not progress within 18 months, Graves' hyperthyroidism was considered stable. Used for diagnoses were clinical symptoms, serum thyroxine and TRAb, thyroid ultrasound and orbital computed tomography. This clonotype was detected many times. The target antigen is unknown.

The J gene is TRBJ1-1, the V gene TRBV19; TRBD1 aligns across 7 bases. The specimen was blood. This sequence was found in a woman under 30 with Graves' hyperthyroidism. The CDR3, as DNA: TGTGCCAGTCGACAGGGAGGCATGCCGGATGAAGCTTTCTTT. The encoded protein is CASRQGGMPDEAFF.